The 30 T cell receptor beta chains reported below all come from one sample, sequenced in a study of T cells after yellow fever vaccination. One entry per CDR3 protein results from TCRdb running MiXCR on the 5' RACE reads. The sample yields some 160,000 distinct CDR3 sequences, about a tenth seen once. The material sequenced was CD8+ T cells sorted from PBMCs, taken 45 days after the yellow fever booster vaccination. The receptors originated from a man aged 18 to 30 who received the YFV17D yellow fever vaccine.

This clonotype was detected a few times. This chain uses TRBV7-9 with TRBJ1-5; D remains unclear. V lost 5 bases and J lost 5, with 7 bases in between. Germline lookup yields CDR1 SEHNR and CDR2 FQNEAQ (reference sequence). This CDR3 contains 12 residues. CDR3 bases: TGTGCCAGCAGCGATGGGGATCAGCCCCAGCATTTT. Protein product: CASSDGDQPQHF. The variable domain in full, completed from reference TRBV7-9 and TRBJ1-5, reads DTGVSQNPRHKITKRGQNVTFRCDPISEHNRLYWYRQTLGQGPEFLTYFQNEAQLEKSRLLSDRFSAERPKGSFSTLEIQRTEQGDSAMYLCASSDGDQPQHFGDGTRLSIL.

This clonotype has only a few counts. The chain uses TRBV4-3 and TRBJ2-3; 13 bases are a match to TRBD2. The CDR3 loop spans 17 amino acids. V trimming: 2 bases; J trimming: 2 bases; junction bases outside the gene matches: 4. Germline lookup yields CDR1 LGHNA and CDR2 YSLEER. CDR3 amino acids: CASSQTGTSGVTDTQYF. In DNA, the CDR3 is TGCGCCAGCAGCCAAACCGGGACTAGCGGGGTCACAGATACGCAGTATTTT.

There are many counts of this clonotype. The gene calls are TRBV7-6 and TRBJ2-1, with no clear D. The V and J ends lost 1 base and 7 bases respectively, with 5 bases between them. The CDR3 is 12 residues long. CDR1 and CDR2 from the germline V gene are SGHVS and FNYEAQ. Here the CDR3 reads CASSLGQNEQFF. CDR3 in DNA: TGTGCCAGCAGCTTAGGGCAGAATGAGCAGTTCTTC.

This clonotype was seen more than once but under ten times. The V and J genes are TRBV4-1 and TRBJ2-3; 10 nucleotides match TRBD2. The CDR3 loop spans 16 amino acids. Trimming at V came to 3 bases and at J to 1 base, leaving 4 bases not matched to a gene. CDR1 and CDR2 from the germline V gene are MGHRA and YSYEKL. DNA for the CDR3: TGCGCCAGCAGCCAGCTGCTAGCGGGGGGCACAGATACGCAGTATTTT. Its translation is CASSQLLAGGTDTQYF.

The CDR3 bases are TGTGCCAGCAGCGGCCTCGGGGGTTCCTACAATGAGCAGTTCTTC. Amino acid sequence: CASSGLGGSYNEQFF. The V gene is TRBV3-1, the J gene TRBJ2-1; perhaps TRBD2 as D (6 bases). Germline V gene sequence: CDR1 LGHDT, CDR2 YNNKEL (reference sequence). The V gene lost 5 bases and the J gene lost 1 base, with 12 bases spanning the gap. This CDR3 comprises 15 residues.

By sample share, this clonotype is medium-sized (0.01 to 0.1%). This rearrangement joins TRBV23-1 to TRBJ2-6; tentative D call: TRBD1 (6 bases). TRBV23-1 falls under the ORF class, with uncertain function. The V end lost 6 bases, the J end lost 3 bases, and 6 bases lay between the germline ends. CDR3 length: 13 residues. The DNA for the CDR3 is TGCGCCAGCAGACAGGGTGGGGCCAACGTCCTGACTTTC. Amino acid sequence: CASRQGGANVLTF.

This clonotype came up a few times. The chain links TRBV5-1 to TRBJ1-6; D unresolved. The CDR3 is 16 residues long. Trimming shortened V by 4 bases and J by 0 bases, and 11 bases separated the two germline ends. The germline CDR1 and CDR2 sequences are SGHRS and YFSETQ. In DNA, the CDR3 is TGCGCCAGCAGCATCACACCGAGCTCCTATAATTCACCCCTCCACTTT. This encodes CASSITPSSYNSPLHF. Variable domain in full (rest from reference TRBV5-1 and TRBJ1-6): KAGVTQTPRYLIKTRGQQVTLSCSPISGHRSVSWYQQTPGQGLQFLFEYFSETQRNKGNFPGRFSGRQFSNSRSEMNVSTLELGDSALYLCASSITPSSYNSPLHFGNGTRLTVT.

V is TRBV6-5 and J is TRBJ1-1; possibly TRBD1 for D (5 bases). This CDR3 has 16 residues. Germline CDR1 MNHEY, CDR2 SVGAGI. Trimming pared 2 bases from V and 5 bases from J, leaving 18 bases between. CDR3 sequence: CASSYRGTVSRTEAFF. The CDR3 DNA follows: TGTGCCAGCAGTTACCGTGGGACTGTAAGTCGGACTGAAGCTTTCTTT.

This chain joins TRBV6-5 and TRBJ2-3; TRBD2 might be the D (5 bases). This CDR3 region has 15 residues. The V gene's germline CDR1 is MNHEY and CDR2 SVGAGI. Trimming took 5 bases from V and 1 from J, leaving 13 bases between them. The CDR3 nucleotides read TGTGCCAGCAGTACCCGTGGTAGCGGCACAGATACGCAGTATTTT. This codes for CASSTRGSGTDTQYF.

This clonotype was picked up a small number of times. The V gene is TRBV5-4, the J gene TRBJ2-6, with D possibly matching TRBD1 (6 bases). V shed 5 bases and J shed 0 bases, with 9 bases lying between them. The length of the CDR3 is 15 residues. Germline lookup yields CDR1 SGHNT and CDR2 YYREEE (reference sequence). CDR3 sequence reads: CASSTGLSGANVLTF. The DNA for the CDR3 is TGTGCCAGCAGTACAGGGCTCTCTGGGGCCAACGTCCTGACTTTC.

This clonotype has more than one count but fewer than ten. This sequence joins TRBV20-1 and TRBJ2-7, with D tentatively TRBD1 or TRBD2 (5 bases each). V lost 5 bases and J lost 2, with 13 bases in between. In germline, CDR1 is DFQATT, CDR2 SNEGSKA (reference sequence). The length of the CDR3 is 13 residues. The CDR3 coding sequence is TGCAGTGCTCGGGACGTCACCGCCTACGAGCAGTACTTC. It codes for CSARDVTAYEQYF.

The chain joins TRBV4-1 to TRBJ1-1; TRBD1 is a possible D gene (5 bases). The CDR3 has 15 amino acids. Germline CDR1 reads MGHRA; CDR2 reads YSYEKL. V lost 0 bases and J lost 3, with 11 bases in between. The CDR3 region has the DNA TGCGCCAGCAGCCAAGACGGGGGTATGGACACTGAAGCTTTCTTT. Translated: CASSQDGGMDTEAFF.

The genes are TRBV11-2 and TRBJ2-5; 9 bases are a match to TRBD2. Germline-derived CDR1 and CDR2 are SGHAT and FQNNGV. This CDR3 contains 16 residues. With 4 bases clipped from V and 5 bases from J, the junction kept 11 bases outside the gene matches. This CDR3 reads CASSYTPAGGWETQYF. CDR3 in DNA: TGTGCCAGCAGCTACACCCCCGCGGGGGGGTGGGAGACCCAGTACTTC.

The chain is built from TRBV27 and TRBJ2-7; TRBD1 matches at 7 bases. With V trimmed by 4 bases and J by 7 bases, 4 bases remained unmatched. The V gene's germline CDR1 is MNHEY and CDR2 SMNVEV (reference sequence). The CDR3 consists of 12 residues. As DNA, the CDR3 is TGTGCCAGCAGTTGGACAGGAGTGGAGCAGTACTTC. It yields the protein CASSWTGVEQYF.

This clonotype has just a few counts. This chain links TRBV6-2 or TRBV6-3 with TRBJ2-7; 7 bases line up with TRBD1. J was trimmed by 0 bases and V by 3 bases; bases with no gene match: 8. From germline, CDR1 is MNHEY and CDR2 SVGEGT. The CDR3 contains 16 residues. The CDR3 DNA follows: TGTGCCAGCAGTTATTCGACCCGACAGGGCTCCTACGAGCAGTACGTC. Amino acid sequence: CASSYSTRQGSYEQYV.

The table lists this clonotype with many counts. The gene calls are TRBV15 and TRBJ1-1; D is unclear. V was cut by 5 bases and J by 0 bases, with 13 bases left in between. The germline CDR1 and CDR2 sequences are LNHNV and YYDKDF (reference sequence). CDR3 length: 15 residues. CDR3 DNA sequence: TGTGCCACCAGCGGTGAGTTTACAGTGAACACTGAAGCTTTCTTT. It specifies CATSGEFTVNTEAFF.

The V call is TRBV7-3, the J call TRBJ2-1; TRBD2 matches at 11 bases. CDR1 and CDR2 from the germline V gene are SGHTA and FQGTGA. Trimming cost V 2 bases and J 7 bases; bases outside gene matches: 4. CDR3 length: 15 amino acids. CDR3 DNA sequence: TGTGCCAGCAGCTTATTAGCGGGGGGGTTGAATGAGCAGTTCTTC. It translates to CASSLLAGGLNEQFF.

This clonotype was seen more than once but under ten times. The CDR3 coding sequence is TGTGCCAGTTCCGACTTGACCCAGGGCTTCACTGAAGCTTTCTTT. It codes for CASSDLTQGFTEAFF. This sequence joins TRBV3-1 and TRBJ1-1; the D gene is possibly TRBD1 (5 bases). The CDR3 is 15 residues long. The V end lost 9 bases, the J end lost 4 bases, and 21 bases lay between the germline ends. CDR1 is LGHDT and CDR2 is YNNKEL in the germline V gene (reference sequence).

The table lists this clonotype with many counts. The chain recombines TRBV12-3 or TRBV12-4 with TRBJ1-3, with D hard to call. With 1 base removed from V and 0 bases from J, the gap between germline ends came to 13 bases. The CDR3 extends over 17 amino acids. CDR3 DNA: TGTGCCAGCAGTTTAGGGGGTCACCTGTTCTCTGGAAACACCATATATTTT. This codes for CASSLGGHLFSGNTIYF.

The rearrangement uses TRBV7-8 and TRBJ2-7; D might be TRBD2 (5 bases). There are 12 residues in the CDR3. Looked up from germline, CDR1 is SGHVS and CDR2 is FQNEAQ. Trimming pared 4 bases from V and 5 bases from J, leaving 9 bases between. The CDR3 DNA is TGTGCCAGCAGCTCGGGGTCTAACGAGCAGTACTTC. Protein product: CASSSGSNEQYF.

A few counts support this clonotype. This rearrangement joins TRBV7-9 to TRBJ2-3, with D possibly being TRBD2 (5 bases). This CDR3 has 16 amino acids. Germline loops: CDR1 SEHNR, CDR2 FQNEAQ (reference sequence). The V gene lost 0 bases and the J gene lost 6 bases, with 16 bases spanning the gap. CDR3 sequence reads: CASSLAPTLAGDTQYF. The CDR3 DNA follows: TGTGCCAGCAGCTTAGCGCCTACCCTCGCGGGTGATACGCAGTATTTT.

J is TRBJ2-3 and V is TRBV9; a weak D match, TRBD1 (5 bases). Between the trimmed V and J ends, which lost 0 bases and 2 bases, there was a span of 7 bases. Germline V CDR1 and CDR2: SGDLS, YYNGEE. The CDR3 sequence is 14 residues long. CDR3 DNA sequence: TGTGCCAGCAGCGTAGCCAGGGACACAGATACGCAGTATTTT. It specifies CASSVARDTDTQYF.

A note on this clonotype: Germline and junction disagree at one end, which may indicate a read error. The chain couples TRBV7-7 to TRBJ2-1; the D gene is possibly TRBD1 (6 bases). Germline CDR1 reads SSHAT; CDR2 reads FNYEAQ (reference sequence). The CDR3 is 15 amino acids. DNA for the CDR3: TGTGCTAGCAGCGCAGGGGCCGGCTCCTACAATGAGCAGTTCTTC. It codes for CASSAGAGSYNEQFF.

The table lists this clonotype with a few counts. CDR3 DNA sequence: TGCAGCGTTGATTCGGCAGCTCAGGGTGGCTACACCTTC. It yields the protein CSVDSAAQGGYTF. The chain carries TRBV29-1 and TRBJ1-2; D perhaps matches TRBD1 (5 bases). Germline CDR1 and CDR2: SQVTM and ANQGSEA. V shed 3 bases and J shed 7 bases, with 15 bases lying between them. This CDR3 has 13 residues. The full variable domain, with the rest looked up from reference TRBV29-1 and TRBJ1-2, is SAVISQKPSRDICQRGTSLTIQCQVDSQVTMMFWYRQQPGQSLTLIATANQGSEATYESGFVIDKFPISRPNLTFSTLTVSNMSPEDSSIYLCSVDSAAQGGYTFGSGTRLTVV.

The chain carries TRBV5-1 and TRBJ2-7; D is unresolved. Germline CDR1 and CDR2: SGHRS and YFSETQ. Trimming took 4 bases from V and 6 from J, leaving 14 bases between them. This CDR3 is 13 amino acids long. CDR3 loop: CASSPGISGEQYV. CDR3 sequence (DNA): TGCGCCAGCAGCCCCGGAATCTCCGGCGAGCAGTACGTC.

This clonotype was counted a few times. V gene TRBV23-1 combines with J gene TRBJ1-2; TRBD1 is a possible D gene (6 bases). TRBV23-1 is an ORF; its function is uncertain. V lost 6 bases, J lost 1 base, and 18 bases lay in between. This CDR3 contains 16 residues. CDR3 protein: CASSSSGQNFNYGYTF. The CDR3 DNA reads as TGCGCCAGCAGCTCCAGTGGACAGAATTTTAACTATGGCTACACCTTC.

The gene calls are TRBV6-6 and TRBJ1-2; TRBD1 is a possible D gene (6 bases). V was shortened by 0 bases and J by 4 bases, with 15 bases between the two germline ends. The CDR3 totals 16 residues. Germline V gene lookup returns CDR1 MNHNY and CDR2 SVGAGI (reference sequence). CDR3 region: CASSYSIGRGSYGYTF. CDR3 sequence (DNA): TGTGCCAGCAGTTACTCGATAGGCAGGGGCTCCTATGGCTACACCTTC.

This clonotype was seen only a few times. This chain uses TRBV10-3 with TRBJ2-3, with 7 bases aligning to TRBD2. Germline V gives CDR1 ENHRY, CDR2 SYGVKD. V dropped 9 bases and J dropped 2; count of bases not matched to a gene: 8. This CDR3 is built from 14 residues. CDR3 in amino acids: CAIQSGVLTDTQYF. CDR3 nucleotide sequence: TGTGCCATACAAAGCGGGGTCCTCACAGATACGCAGTATTTT.

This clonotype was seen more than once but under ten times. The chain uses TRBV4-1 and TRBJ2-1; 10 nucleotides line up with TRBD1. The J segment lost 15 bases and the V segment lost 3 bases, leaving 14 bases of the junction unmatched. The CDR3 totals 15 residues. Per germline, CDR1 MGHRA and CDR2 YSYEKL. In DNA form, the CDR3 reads TGCGCCAGCAGCCAGATAGAGACGGGACAGGGGCTTTCGTTCTTC. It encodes CASSQIETGQGLSFF.

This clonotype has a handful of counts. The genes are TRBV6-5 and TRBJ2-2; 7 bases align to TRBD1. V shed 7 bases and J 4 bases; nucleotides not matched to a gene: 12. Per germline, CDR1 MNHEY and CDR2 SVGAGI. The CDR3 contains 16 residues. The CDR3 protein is CASTGTGTASTGELFF. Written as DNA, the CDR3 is TGTGCCAGCACCGGAACCGGGACAGCGTCCACCGGGGAGCTGTTTTTT.